Reported below is one T cell receptor beta chain. Its antigen remains unidentified. Trimming cost V 5 bases and J 1 base, with 18 bases left between them. This CDR3 spans 18 amino acids. The V gene's germline CDR1 is SGHTA and CDR2 FQGNSA. TCRdb keeps only in-frame clones here, not all; method: immunoSEQ multiplex PCR. This sample has roughly 120,000 clones, with roughly nine tenths found just once. This sample is part of a study of T cell responses to AZD1222 COVID-19 vaccine. Regarding the study as a whole: Once two AZD1222 doses were given, Spike-specific TCR breadth and depth went up.

This TCR was sampled from an adult in good health. The chain employs TRBV7-2 and TRBJ1-6; D unresolved. Sequenced material: peripheral blood, taken on day 0 of AZD1222 vaccination. The DNA of the CDR3 is TGTGCCAGCAGCATGCCGTGGCTCGGCGGGTCCTATAATTCACCCCTCCACTTT. Its translation: CASSMPWLGGSYNSPLHF.